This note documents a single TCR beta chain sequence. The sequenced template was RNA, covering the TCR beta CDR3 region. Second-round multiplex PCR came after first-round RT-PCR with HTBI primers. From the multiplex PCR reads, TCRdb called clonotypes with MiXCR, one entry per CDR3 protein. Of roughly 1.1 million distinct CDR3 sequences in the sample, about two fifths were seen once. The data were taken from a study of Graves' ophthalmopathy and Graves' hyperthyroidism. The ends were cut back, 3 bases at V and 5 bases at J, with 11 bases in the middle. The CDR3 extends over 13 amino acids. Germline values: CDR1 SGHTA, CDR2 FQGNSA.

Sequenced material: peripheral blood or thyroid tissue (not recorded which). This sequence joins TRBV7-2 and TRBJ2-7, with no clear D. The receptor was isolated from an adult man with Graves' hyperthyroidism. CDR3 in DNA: TGTGCCAGCAGCTTGCCCGGGCGGAACGAGCAGTACTTC. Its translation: CASSLPGRNEQYF.